These T cell receptor beta chains were read from a single sample in a study of breast tumors, draining lymph nodes, adjacent tissues. A single record per CDR3 protein comes from TCRdb applying MiXCR to the multiplex PCR reads. The table lists about 140,000 distinct CDR3 sequences, about 31% of them singletons. The material sequenced was axillary lymph node tissue. These TCRs come from a female donor with breast cancer. Some clones in this sample may be carry-over from other donors' samples. CDR3s include the opening cysteine and the closing phenylalanine or tryptophan. Each record gives: V gene, clone size, J gene, CDR3 protein. Size is stated for part of the rows, as once, few or many counts, or as a class when the clone is expanded.

TRBV19	many	TRBJ2-3	CASRFTSDHTDTQYF
TRBV12-3/TRBV12-4	many	TRBJ1-5	CASSFLDRDQPQHF
TRBV4-1	many	TRBJ1-2	CASSQDLVSRGANYGYTF
TRBV20-1	many	TRBJ1-2	CSARDDHRRANYGYTF
TRBV7-2	many	TRBJ2-7	CASSLGSLEIGEQYF
TRBV7-9	NA	TRBJ2-2	CASSTGGANTGELFF
TRBV7-8	NA	TRBJ1-1	CASSLDRPNTEAFF
TRBV7-6	NA	TRBJ2-1	CASSWTSGGNTDTQFF
TRBV6-5	many	TRBJ2-5	CASSWPGQQETQYF
TRBV7-9	many	TRBJ2-5	CASARDPQETQYF
TRBV6-1	few	TRBJ2-5	CASSEWGYGETQYF
TRBV5-1	many	TRBJ1-6	CASGGALNSPLHF
TRBV6-6	many	TRBJ2-7	CASSTQAYEQYF
TRBV6-6	many	TRBJ1-2	CASTLPRGRNYGYTF
TRBV7-8	many	TRBJ2-2	CASSLWANTGELFF
TRBV24-1	many	TRBJ1-2	CATWTDYGYTF
TRBV7-2	NA	TRBJ2-7	CASSFYICSARAKPGFTYEQYF
TRBV4-3	many	TRBJ2-2	CASSQTRWGGATTGELFF
TRBV2	NA	TRBJ2-5	CASSGGTVGSQYF
TRBV6-5	NA	TRBJ1-3	CASSHSGVGGNTIYF
TRBV6-5	many	TRBJ2-1	CASSYSGDTIYNEQFF
TRBV20-1	many	TRBJ1-4	CATGATNEKLFF
TRBV7-8	many	TRBJ1-6	CASSLGGGSPLHF
TRBV2	NA	TRBJ2-1	CASSPTGAGTNEQSF
TRBV12-3/TRBV12-4	many	TRBJ2-2	CASRRRDRATGELFF
TRBV19	many	TRBJ2-3	CASSRKQGAKDTQYF
TRBV6-5	many	TRBJ2-2	CASSHVLAGGRAGELFF
TRBV5-8	many	TRBJ2-3	CASSFGLAGGLTDTQYF
TRBV5-1	many	TRBJ1-2	CASSTLDSNYGYTF
TRBV10-3	many	TRBJ2-3	CAISDSGGVTDTQYF
TRBV7-9	NA	TRBJ1-1	CASSLDRDRETFF
TRBV7-9	NA	TRBJ2-7	CASSPTFRDGSYEQYF
TRBV7-2	NA	TRBJ1-4	CASSLNPGLLYHSTNEKLFF
TRBV5-1	NA	TRBJ1-1	CASSVGAGTTEASF
TRBV14	many	TRBJ2-2	CASSPRGTVTGELFF
TRBV5-5	many	TRBJ1-2	CASSWDRVSPGYTF
TRBV5-6	many	TRBJ2-3	CASSLGASGGADTQYF
TRBV14	many	TRBJ1-4	CASSQVLTGPNEKLFF
TRBV19	many	TRBJ2-2	CASTDGQVTTGELFF
TRBV4-3	many	TRBJ2-2	CASQRSPNTGELFF
TRBV4-1	many	TRBJ2-5	CASSQSRAGGETQYF
TRBV9	many	TRBJ1-6	CASSASVTGGSPLHF
TRBV5-5	many	TRBJ2-7	CASSLRDTYEQYF
TRBV11-2	NA	TRBJ1-4	CASSPPGQGNEKLFF